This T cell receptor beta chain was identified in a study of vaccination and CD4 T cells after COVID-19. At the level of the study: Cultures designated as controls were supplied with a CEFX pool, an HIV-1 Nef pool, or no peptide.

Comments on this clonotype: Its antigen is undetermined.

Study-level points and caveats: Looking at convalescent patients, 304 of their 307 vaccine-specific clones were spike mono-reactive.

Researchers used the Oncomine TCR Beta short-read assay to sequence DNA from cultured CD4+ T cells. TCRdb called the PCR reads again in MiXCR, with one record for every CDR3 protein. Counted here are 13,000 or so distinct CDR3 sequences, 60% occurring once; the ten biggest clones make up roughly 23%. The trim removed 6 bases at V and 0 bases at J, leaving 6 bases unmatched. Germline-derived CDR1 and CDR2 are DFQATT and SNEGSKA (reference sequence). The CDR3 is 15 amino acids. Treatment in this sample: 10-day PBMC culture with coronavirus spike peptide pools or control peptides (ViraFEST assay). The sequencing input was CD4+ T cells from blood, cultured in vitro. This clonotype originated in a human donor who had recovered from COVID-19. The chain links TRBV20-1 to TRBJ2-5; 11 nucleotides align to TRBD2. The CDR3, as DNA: TGCAGTGCCTCCCCACTAGCGGGAGACCAAGAGACCCAGTACTTC. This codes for CSASPLAGDQETQYF.